A selection of T cell receptor beta chains follows, all from one sample in a study of OX40 agonist ivuxolimab in advanced cancers. Assay: immunoSEQ multiplex PCR; the TCRdb copy retains only in-frame clones and omits some. The data show about 60,000 clones, roughly nine tenths seen once. The sample consisted of CD4+ or CD8+ T cells sorted from blood, taken in a trial of the OX40 agonist ivuxolimab. These receptors were collected from an adult with an advanced solid tumor such as melanoma, head and neck, liver or kidney cancer. Both conserved end residues are part of each CDR3. D genes are given only for firm matches. Expanded clones are given a class, and other clones once, few, many or no size at all.

V	D	size	J	DNA	CDR3
TRBV4-2	.	.	TRBJ2-2	TGTGCCAGCAGCCGGACCCCAGGGGCCAACACCGGGGAGCTGTTTTTT	CASSRTPGANTGELFF
TRBV11-3	.	.	TRBJ2-1	TGTGCCAGCAGCCGAGGGGGAACGGGGCAGTTCTTC	CASSRGGTGQFF
TRBV2	TRBD2	.	TRBJ2-1	TGTGCCAGCAGTCCTAGCGGGGGGGCCTACAATGAGCAGTTCTTC	CASSPSGGAYNEQFF
TRBV18	.	few	TRBJ1-1	TGTGCCAGCTCATTGGACAGGAACACTGAAGCTTTCTTT	CASSLDRNTEAFF
TRBV10-3	.	.	TRBJ1-6	TGTGCCATCGGCGGGACGAACTTTAATTCACCCCTCCACTTT	CAIGGTNFNSPLHF
TRBV5-4	.	.	TRBJ2-1	TGTGCCAGCAGCTTGGACCGCGGGGCCTACAATGAGCAGTTCTTC	CASSLDRGAYNEQFF
TRBV6-5	TRBD1	.	TRBJ2-5	TGTGCCAGCAGCTCACAGGGGAGATACCAAGAGACCCAGTACTTC	CASSSQGRYQETQYF
TRBV7-2	.	once	TRBJ1-2	TGTGCCAGCAGCTTAGCGGGGTCGGGTGGCTACACCTTC	CASSLAGSGGYTF
TRBV28	.	.	TRBJ1-2	TGTGCCAGCAGTCCCGGACAGCAAAACTATGGCTACACCTTC	CASSPGQQNYGYTF
TRBV18	.	.	TRBJ2-5	TGTGCCAGCTCACCACTGGCAATTTCCGGGACACTCCAAGAGACCCAGTACTTC	CASSPLAISGTLQETQYF
TRBV5-6	.	.	TRBJ2-5	TGTGCCAGCAGCAGGGGCGGGACAGACACGTACTTC	CASSRGGTDTYF
TRBV30	.	.	TRBJ1-5	TGTGCCTGGAGGGATAGGGAGACTCAGCCCCAGCATTTT	CAWRDRETQPQHF
TRBV5-4	TRBD2	.	TRBJ2-7	TGTGCCAGCAGCTTGGCGGGGTCGGGGGGGCAGTACTTC	CASSLAGSGGQYF
TRBV7-2	.	.	TRBJ1-5	TGTGCCAGCAGCTCAGCCCTAGGGGTCCAGCCCCAGCATTTT	CASSSALGVQPQHF
TRBV5-1	.	.	TRBJ2-4	TGCGCCAGCAGCGCCGTAGAACAGGCCAAAAACATTCAGTACTTC	CASSAVEQAKNIQYF
TRBV6-1	.	.	TRBJ2-3	TGTGCCAGCAGTGCATTTTCAGGGCCAGATACGCAGTATTTT	CASSAFSGPDTQYF
TRBV19	TRBD2	.	TRBJ2-5	TGTGCCAGTACCCCACGGGAGGGCCCTCAAGAGACCCAGTACTTC	CASTPREGPQETQYF
TRBV30	TRBD1	.	TRBJ2-3	TGTGCCTGGAGTGTACCCAGGGGGAACACAGATACGCAGTATTTT	CAWSVPRGNTDTQYF
TRBV2	.	.	TRBJ2-5	TGTGCCAGCAATCCCGGACCAAGCGAGGTGGAGACCCAGTACTTC	CASNPGPSEVETQYF
TRBV9	TRBD2	.	TRBJ2-1	TGTGCCAGCAACCTGGGACTAGCGGGAGGCAATGAGCAGTTCTTC	CASNLGLAGGNEQFF
TRBV19	.	.	TRBJ1-2	TGTGCCAGTAGTTTCTGGCCGGGGGGGGCGGATGGCTACACCTTC	CASSFWPGGADGYTF
TRBV13	TRBD1	once	TRBJ2-2	TGTGCCAGCAGCTCCGGACAGGGGACCGGGGAGCTGTTTTTT	CASSSGQGTGELFF
TRBV27	TRBD1	.	TRBJ2-7	TGTGCCAGCAGCCCATGGGACAGAAGAGAGCAGTACTTC	CASSPWDRREQYF
TRBV19	TRBD2	.	TRBJ2-1	TGTGCCAGTAGTAACCTAGCGGGAGGGTACAATGAGCAGTTCTTC	CASSNLAGGYNEQFF
TRBV28	TRBD1	.	TRBJ2-5	TGTGCCAGCAGTTCAGGGGGCGAGGAGACCCAGTACTTC	CASSSGGEETQYF
TRBV7-2	TRBD2	.	TRBJ2-5	TGTGCCAGCAGCTTACTCGGAGCGGGAGGGCCAGAGACCCAGTACTTC	CASSLLGAGGPETQYF
TRBV11-2	.	.	TRBJ1-3	TGTGCCAGCAGCTCGGGACGGAGCTCTGGAAACACCATATATTTT	CASSSGRSSGNTIYF
TRBV6-5	.	.	TRBJ2-2	TGTGCCAGCAAAGGTCGGGCCACCGGGGAGCTGTTTTTT	CASKGRATGELFF
TRBV28	.	few	TRBJ1-1	TGTGCCAGCAGTCCTCGACAGCGCATGAACACTGAAGCTTTCTTT	CASSPRQRMNTEAFF
TRBV10-3	.	.	TRBJ1-3	TGTGCCATCAGTGAGTCCGGAGCACCCTCTGGAAACACCATATATTTT	CAISESGAPSGNTIYF
TRBV5-1	.	.	TRBJ2-1	TGCGCCAGCACCGAGCAGGGGCTCCCGGACAATGAGCAGTTCTTC	CASTEQGLPDNEQFF
TRBV6-5	TRBD1	.	TRBJ1-2	TGTGCCAGCAGTTACTCGAAGGGGGCTGGCTACACCTTC	CASSYSKGAGYTF
TRBV5-1	.	.	TRBJ1-2	TGCGCCAGCAGCTTGGACCTCCTTAACTATGGCTACACCTTC	CASSLDLLNYGYTF
TRBV7-2	TRBD2	.	TRBJ2-7	TGTGCCAGCAGCTTAGGTACTAGCGGTAATTACGAGCAGTACTTC	CASSLGTSGNYEQYF
TRBV2	.	.	TRBJ1-2	TGTGCCAGCAGTGAAGCGCTTCCGGGGACGGCCGATGTTGCGGGCTACACCTTC	CASSEALPGTADVAGYTF
TRBV2	TRBD1	.	TRBJ1-2	TGTGCCAGCAGCTTGACAGGGGATTATGACTACACCTTC	CASSLTGDYDYTF
TRBV19	TRBD1	few	TRBJ1-2	TGTGCCAGTTGCCAGGGGGACTATGGCTACACCTTC	CASCQGDYGYTF
TRBV5-5	TRBD2	.	TRBJ2-1	TGTGCCAGCAGCCTGGCCCCACTAGCGAGCTCCTACAATGAGCAGTTCTTC	CASSLAPLASSYNEQFF
TRBV7-9	TRBD1	.	TRBJ2-1	TGTGCCAGCAGCCCACTGACAGGGGATTACAATGAGCAGTTCTTC	CASSPLTGDYNEQFF
TRBV19	.	few	TRBJ1-2	TGTGCCAGTAGAAGGGCGAAGGGCAGGGTGGATGGCTACACCTTC	CASRRAKGRVDGYTF
TRBV5-5	.	.	TRBJ1-1	TGTGCCAGCAGCTTCTCGCCCGGGGGGAACACTGAAGCTTTCTTT	CASSFSPGGNTEAFF
TRBV29-1	.	.	TRBJ2-2	TGCAGCGTTTTACTTATCAACGGGGAGCTGTTTTTT	CSVLLINGELFF
TRBV7-2	.	.	TRBJ2-2	TGTGCCAGCAGCTTACGTAGGACGGTGAACACCGGGGAGCTGTTTTTT	CASSLRRTVNTGELFF
TRBV15	.	.	TRBJ2-5	TGTGCCACCAGCCCTCGGATAGCGCAAGAGACCCAGTACTTC	CATSPRIAQETQYF
TRBV28	.	.	TRBJ1-1	TGTGCCAGCAGCCCGACCTCAGGGAGTACTTTCTTT	CASSPTSGSTFF
TRBV2	.	.	TRBJ2-2	TGTGCCAGCAGCGGAGACAGGTTGCCCGGGGAGCTGTTTTTT	CASSGDRLPGELFF
TRBV6-6	.	once	TRBJ2-7	TGTGCCAGCAGCGAGGGTTACGAGCAGTACTTC	CASSEGYEQYF
TRBV25-1	.	.	TRBJ2-3	TGTGCCAGCAGTGGGCAGTGGTTCGCAGATACGCAGTATTTT	CASSGQWFADTQYF
TRBV18	.	.	TRBJ1-5	TGTGCCAGCTCACCACGAAGGGCTGATAGCAATCAGCCCCAGCATTTT	CASSPRRADSNQPQHF
TRBV20-1	.	.	TRBJ1-1	TGCAGTGCCGGGACGGAGACTGAAGCTTTCTTT	CSAGTETEAFF
TRBV29-1	TRBD1	.	TRBJ1-2	TGCAGCGTTGGGACAGGGGGTGACTATGGCTACACCTTC	CSVGTGGDYGYTF
TRBV7-8	.	.	TRBJ1-2	TGTGCCAGCAGCTTATCGGGGGGAGGCTACACCTTC	CASSLSGGGYTF
TRBV19	.	.	TRBJ2-2	TGTGCCAGTAGTACGTACACCGGGGAGCTGTTTTTT	CASSTYTGELFF